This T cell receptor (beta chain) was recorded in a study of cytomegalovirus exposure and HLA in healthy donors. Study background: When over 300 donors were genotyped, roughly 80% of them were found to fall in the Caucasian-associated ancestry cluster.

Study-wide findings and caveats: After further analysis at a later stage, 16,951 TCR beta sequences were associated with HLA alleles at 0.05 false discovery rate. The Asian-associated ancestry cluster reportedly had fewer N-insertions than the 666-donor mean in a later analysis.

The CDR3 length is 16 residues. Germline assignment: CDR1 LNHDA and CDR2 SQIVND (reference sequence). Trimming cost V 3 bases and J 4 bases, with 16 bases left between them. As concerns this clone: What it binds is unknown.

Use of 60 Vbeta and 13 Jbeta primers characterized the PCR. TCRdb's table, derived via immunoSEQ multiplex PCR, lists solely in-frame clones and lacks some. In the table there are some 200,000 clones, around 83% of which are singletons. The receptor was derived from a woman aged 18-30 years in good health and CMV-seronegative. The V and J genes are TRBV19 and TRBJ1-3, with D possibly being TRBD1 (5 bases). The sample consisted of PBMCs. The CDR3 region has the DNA TGTGCCAGTAGTATCGGTGGCAGGGTGTACGGAAACACCATATATTTT. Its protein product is CASSIGGRVYGNTIYF.